This T cell receptor (beta chain) was captured by sequencing in a study of control samples from healthy donors and cancer patients. Sequencing used immunoSEQ multiplex PCR; TCRdb keeps in-frame clones, though not all of them. The sample includes over 200,000 clones, approximately 80% seen only once; the top ten take 10% to 15%. This clone was detected only a few times. CDR3 length equals 13 residues. The V gene lost 3 bases and the J gene lost 0 bases, with 5 bases spanning the gap. CDR1 is SGHDN, CDR2 FVKESK, per germline. This receptor was taken from a woman aged 55-70 years with lung cancer. The sample taken for sequencing was PBMCs. V is TRBV14 and J is TRBJ1-1; D ambiguous. The CDR3 loop is CASSHHMNTEAFF. CDR3 sequence (DNA): TGTGCCAGCAGCCACCACATGAACACTGAAGCTTTCTTT. Supplemented by reference TRBV14 and TRBJ1-1, the full variable domain reads EAGVTQFPSHSVIEKGQTVTLRCDPISGHDNLYWYRRVMGKEIKFLLHFVKESKQDESGMPNNRFLAERTGGTYSTLKVQPAELEDSGVYFCASSHHMNTEAFFGQGTRLTVV.